The following is a TCR beta chain sequence with its context. This clone occurred once. It has no known antigen specificity. Base quality data are lacking; no much larger clone is found one base away. This sample stems from a study of vaccination effects on CD4 cells after COVID-19 (dated by TCRdb to about 2022). Notes on the research overall: Across the study, the median time from the second dose to post-vaccine sampling was 72 days (range 14 to 241). In both COVID-19 convalescent patients and infection-naive vaccine recipients, the study compared SARS-CoV-2 spike-specific CD4+ TCR repertoires from before mRNA vaccination with those from after it. The full study included ten to eleven COVID-19 convalescent patients and a few SARS-CoV-2-naive healthy vaccine recipients. Cultures from other donors in the study were sequenced using the Oncomine TCR Beta short-read assay on an Illumina iSeq 100.

Receptors were amplified or captured by the immunoSEQ multiplex PCR assay. DNA from the CD4+ T cells that had been cultured and isolated underwent TCR beta CDR3 sequencing. The published analysis was carried out like this. The analysis removed non-productive TCR sequences, trimmed reads to the CDR3 region, and retained only CDR3s that were 7 or more amino acids long. Antigen-specific clonotypes were identified using the MANAFEST web app by comparison of expansion in peptide wells against reference cultures. Positive clones required FDR<0.05 expansion versus reference and all other wells, odds ratio above 5, and frequency above 0.1% in two replicate wells. Clonotypes significantly expanded in SARS-CoV-2 spike wells and in at least one common cold coronavirus spike condition were defined as cross-reactive. CDR3 similarity was assessed by Levenshtein distance using the stringdist R package, and unrooted trees were constructed with ape in R 3.6.1. TCRdb stores this immuneACCESS table with in-frame sequences only. Part of the clones is absent; in the studies checked, under half of the shortfall reflects unresolved V genes, and no reason is known for the rest. V and J calls and clone size follow that table, whereas D and trimming were derived from the DNA. The sample includes about 24,000 clones, with 81% observed a single time. The ten largest clones take up about 5.3% of the sample.

The paper as a whole reports these results and caveats: The study was limited by a small number of convalescent patients, and early post-infection timepoints were lacking. Clones induced by infection and clones induced by vaccination both contracted markedly at late timepoints after vaccination, which fits with T cell responses waning over time. Among healthy vaccine recipients, nearly all vaccine-induced clones were SARS-CoV-2 mono-reactive, and only 1 of 255 was cross-reactive with common cold coronaviruses.

To identify antigen-specific CD4+ T cell clonotypes by their expansion, the ViraFEST assay first stimulated PBMC with viral peptide pools and then applied TCR sequencing. After less than 13 days of culture, CD4+ T cells were isolated with the EasySep CD4+ T cell isolation kit. Two doses of either the BNT162b2 or the mRNA-1273 mRNA SARS-CoV-2 vaccine were administered to participants. Negative nucleocapsid antibody results before and after vaccination confirmed that the healthy vaccine recipients had no prior SARS-CoV-2 infection. Around 2 million PBMC per well were cultured in IMDM with approximately 5% human AB serum, 7.5 to 10 IU/ml IL-2 and gentamicin, plus 10 ug/ml peptides. Half of the culture medium was replaced with fresh IL-2-containing medium on days 3 and 7. Unless noted otherwise, every peptide stimulation condition was cultured in triplicate wells. Using Ficoll-Paque Plus gradient centrifugation, PBMC were separated from whole blood and then either used fresh or cryopreserved at -140C. The overlapping peptide pools covered the spike proteins of SARS-CoV-2 as well as those of the common cold coronaviruses HCoV-NL63, HCoV-OC43 and HCoV-229E. The QIAamp micro DNA kit was used to extract genomic DNA from the cultured CD4+ T cells.

The source is a human donor who received a COVID-19 vaccine. Some clones in this sample may be carry-over from other donors' samples. The specimen comprised CD4+ T cells from PBMCs cultured with SARS-CoV-2 spike peptides, sampled after COVID-19 vaccination. Sample cell subset or site, as interpreted from the label and publication: SARS-CoV-2 spike overlapping peptide pool stimulation.

The DNA is as follows: TGTGCCAGCAGTGAACTTGTCAGCACCGGGGAGCTGTTTTTT. Its coded protein is CASSELVSTGELFF. The receptor chain draws on TRBV25-1 and TRBJ2-2, with no reliable assignment of the D segment. As encoded in the germline V gene, CDR1 is MGHDK while CDR2 is SYGVNS. V is cut by 2 bases and J by 4 bases, and the space between the germline ends is 8 bases. CDR3 length: 14 amino acids, cysteine to phenylalanine. The read is trimmed to its CDR3 DNA, 42 bases read in frame from base 1.